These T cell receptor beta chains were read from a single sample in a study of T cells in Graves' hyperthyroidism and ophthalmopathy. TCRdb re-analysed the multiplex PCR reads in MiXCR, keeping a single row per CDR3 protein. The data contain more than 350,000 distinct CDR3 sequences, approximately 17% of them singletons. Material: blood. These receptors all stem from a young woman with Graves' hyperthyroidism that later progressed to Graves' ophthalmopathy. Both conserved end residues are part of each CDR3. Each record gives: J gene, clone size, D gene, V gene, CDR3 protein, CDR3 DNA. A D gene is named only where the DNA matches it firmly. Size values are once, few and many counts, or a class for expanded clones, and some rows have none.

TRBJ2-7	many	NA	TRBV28	CASSFAGLDEQYF	TGTGCCAGCAGTTTCGCAGGGTTGGACGAGCAGTACTTC
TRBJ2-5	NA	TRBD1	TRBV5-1	CASSLVGQGLGETQYF	TGCGCCAGCAGCTTGGTGGGACAGGGACTCGGGGAGACCCAGTACTTC
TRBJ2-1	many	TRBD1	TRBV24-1	CATSDIGQGGTYNEQFF	TGTGCCACCAGTGACATAGGACAGGGGGGAACCTACAATGAGCAGTTCTTC
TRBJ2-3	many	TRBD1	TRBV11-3	CASSWGTGGAADTQYF	TGTGCCAGCAGCTGGGGCACAGGGGGCGCAGCAGATACGCAGTATTTT
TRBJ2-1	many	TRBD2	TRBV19	CASSPASGITYNEQFF	TGTGCCAGTAGTCCGGCTAGCGGGATCACCTACAATGAGCAGTTCTTC
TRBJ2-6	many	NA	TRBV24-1	CATSVSGANVLTF	TGTGCCACCAGTGTCTCTGGGGCCAACGTCCTGACTTTC
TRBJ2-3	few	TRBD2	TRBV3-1	CASSQSTTSYGTDTQYF	TGTGCCAGCAGCCAATCTACGACTAGCTACGGCACAGATACGCAGTATTTT
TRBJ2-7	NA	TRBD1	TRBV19	CASAGTALSNHYEQYF	TGTGCCAGCGCCGGGACAGCCCTTTCAAACCACTACGAGCAGTACTTC
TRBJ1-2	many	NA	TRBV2	CASSDGALPPYGYTF	TGTGCCAGCAGTGACGGGGCTTTACCCCCCTATGGCTACACCTTC
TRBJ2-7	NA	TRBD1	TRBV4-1	CASRRTGATISEQYF	TGCGCCAGCAGGCGCACAGGGGCAACCATTAGCGAGCAGTACTTC
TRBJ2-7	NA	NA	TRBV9	CASSVGVGVAYEQYF	TGTGCCAGCAGCGTAGGGGTAGGGGTGGCCTACGAGCAGTACTTC
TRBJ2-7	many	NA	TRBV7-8	CASSPTGSHYEQYF	TGTGCCAGCAGCCCGACCGGGTCACACTACGAGCAGTACTTC
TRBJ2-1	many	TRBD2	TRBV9	CASSGLAGGPYNEQFF	TGTGCCAGCAGCGGACTAGCGGGAGGGCCCTACAATGAGCAGTTCTTC
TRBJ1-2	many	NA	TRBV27	CASSLFGGSGYTF	TGTGCCAGCAGTTTGTTTGGAGGGAGTGGCTACACCTTC
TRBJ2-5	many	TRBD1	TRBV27	CASSFMPGQVQETQYF	TGTGCCAGCAGTTTCATGCCGGGACAGGTCCAAGAGACCCAGTACTTC
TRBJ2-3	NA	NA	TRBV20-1	CSVPLALGPTPSTDTQYF	TGCAGTGTCCCTCTAGCATTGGGCCCAACCCCTAGCACAGATACGCAGTATTTT
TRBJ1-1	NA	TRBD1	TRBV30	CAWSLGSEGAFNTEAFF	TGTGCCTGGAGTCTGGGGTCGGAGGGGGCGTTTAACACTGAAGCTTTCTTT
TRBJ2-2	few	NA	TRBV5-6	CASSTWGAGGELFF	TGTGCCAGCAGCACGTGGGGGGCCGGCGGGGAGCTGTTTTTT
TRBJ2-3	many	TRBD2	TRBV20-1	CSAVLLAGNTDTQYF	TGCAGTGCTGTTCTACTAGCGGGGAATACAGATACGCAGTATTTT
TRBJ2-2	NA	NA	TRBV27	CASSPGPGRWPNTGELFF	TGTGCCAGCAGTCCGGGGCCCGGGCGGTGGCCCAACACCGGGGAGCTGTTTTTT
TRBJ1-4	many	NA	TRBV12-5	CASGLGVLLQLMKNCFF	NA
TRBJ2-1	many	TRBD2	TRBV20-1	CSAYRSGRFDEQFF	TGCAGTGCTTATCGTAGCGGGAGGTTCGATGAGCAGTTCTTC
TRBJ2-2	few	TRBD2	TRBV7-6	CASSPGGRAVGELFF	TGTGCCAGCAGCCCCGGTGGGAGGGCCGTCGGGGAGCTGTTTTTT
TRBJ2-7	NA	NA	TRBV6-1	CASSAGGVEQYF	TGTGCCAGCAGTGCAGGGGGGGTCGAGCAGTACTTC
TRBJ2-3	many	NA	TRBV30	CAWSVSTTDTQYF	TGTGCCTGGAGTGTAAGCACCACAGATACGCAGTATTTT
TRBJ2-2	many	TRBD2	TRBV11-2	CASSTPGGPAGELFF	TGTGCCAGCAGCACGCCGGGAGGGCCTGCCGGGGAGCTGTTTTTT
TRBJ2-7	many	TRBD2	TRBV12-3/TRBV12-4	CASSIRTSRLYEQYF	TGTGCCAGCAGTATCCGGACTAGCCGCCTCTACGAGCAGTACTTC
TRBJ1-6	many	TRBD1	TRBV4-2	CASSRRVQGAQSYNSPLHF	TGTGCCAGCAGCCGAAGGGTACAGGGGGCTCAATCCTATAATTCACCCCTCCACTTT
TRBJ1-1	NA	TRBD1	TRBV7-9	CASSLAGQYTEAFF	TGTGCCAGCAGCTTAGCGGGACAGTACACTGAAGCTTTCTTT
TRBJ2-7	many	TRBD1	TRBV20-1	CSVGLTGRYF	TGCAGTGTCGGTTTGACAGGGAGGTACTTC
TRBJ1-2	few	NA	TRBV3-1	CASSPDRYWGGYTF	TGTGCCAGCAGCCCTGACAGATATTGGGGTGGCTACACCTTC
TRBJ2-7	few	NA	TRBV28	CASSSRGSSPYEQYF	TGTGCCAGCAGTTCTCGGGGTAGCAGTCCCTACGAGCAGTACTTC
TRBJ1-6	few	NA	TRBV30	CAWSVSHRSSYNSPLHF	TGTGCCTGGAGTGTATCCCACAGGAGCTCCTATAATTCACCCCTCCACTTT
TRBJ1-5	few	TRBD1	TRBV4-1	CASSQGQGYQPQHF	TGCGCCAGCAGCCAGGGACAGGGGTATCAGCCCCAGCATTTT
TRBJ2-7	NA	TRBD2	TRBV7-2	CASSLGWGLAGYEQYF	TGTGCCAGCAGCTTAGGGTGGGGACTAGCGGGCTACGAGCAGTACTTC
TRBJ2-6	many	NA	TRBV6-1	CASMRSGANVLTF	TGTGCCAGCATGCGCTCTGGGGCCAACGTCCTGACTTTC
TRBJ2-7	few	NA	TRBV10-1	CASSERGRGEQYF	TGCGCCAGCAGTGAGAGGGGAAGGGGCGAGCAGTACTTC
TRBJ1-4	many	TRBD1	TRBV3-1	CASSDPDRFFEKLFF	TGTGCCAGCAGTGATCCGGACAGGTTCTTCGAAAAACTGTTTTTT
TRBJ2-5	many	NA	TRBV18	CASSPRRAQETQYF	TGTGCCAGCTCACCGCGAAGGGCCCAAGAGACCCAGTACTTC
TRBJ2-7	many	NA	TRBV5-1	CASRFELELYF	TGCGCCAGCAGATTCGAGCTAGAGCTGTACTTC
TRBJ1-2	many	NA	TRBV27	CASSLIGTGHIGYTF	TGTGCCAGCAGTTTAATTGGTACAGGGCATATTGGCTACACCTTC
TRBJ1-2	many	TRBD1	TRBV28	CASSLHRGRSNYGYTF	TGTGCCAGCAGTCTCCACAGGGGGCGTTCTAACTATGGCTACACCTTC
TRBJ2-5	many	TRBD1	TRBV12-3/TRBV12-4	CASTTTGKEETQYF	TGTGCCAGCACCACGACAGGGAAGGAAGAGACCCAGTACTTC
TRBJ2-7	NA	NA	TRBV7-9	CASGTGFYEQYF	TGTGCCAGCGGTACAGGGTTCTACGAGCAGTACTTC
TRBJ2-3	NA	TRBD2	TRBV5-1	CASSYGTSGRADTQYF	TGCGCCAGCAGCTACGGGACTAGCGGGAGGGCCGATACGCAGTATTTT
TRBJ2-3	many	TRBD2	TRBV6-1	CASSPLAGDTDTQYF	TGTGCCAGCAGTCCTCTAGCGGGGGACACAGATACGCAGTATTTT